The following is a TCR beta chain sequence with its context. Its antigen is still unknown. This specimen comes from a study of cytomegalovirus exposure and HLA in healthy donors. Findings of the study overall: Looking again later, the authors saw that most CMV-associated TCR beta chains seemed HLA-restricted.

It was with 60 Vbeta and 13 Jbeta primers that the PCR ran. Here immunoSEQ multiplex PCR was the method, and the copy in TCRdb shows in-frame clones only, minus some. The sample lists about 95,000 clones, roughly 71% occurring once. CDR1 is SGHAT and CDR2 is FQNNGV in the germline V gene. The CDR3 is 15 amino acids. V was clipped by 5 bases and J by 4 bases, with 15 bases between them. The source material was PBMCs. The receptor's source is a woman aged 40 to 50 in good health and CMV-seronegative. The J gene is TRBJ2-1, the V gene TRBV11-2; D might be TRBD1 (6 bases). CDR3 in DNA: TGTGCCAGCAGCCTTTCTTCCGGGACATACAATGAGCAGTTCTTC. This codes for CASSLSSGTYNEQFF.